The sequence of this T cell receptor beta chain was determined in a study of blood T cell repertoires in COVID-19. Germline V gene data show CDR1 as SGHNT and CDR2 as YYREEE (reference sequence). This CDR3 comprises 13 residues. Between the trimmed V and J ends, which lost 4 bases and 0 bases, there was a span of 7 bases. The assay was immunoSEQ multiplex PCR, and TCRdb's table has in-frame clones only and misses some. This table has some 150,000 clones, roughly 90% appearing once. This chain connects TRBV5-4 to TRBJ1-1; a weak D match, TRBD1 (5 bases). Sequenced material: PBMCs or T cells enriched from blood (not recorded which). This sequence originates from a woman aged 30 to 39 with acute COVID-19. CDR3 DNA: TGTGCCAGCAGCCTGACAGTGAACACTGAAGCTTTCTTT. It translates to CASSLTVNTEAFF. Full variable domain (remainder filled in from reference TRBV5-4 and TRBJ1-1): ETGVTQSPTHLIKTRGQQVTLRCSSQSGHNTVSWYQQALGQGPQFIFQYYREEENGRGNFPPRFSGLQFPNYSSELNVNALELDDSALYLCASSLTVNTEAFFGQGTRLTVV.